The next 15 T cell receptor beta chains were all read from a single sample in a study of shared clonotypes between healthy human individuals. Clones were read by immunoSEQ multiplex PCR, and TCRdb kept only the in-frame ones, dropping some. The data contain about 2 million clones, 85% to 95% of them seen just once; the ten biggest clones take up 1.2%. CD8 cells regarded as naive lacked CD45RO, were positively chosen for CCR7, and omitted terminally differentiated effector memory CD45RA+ cells. The sequenced material came from naive CD8+ T cells sorted from blood. These receptors originate from a man between 18 and 29 years old in good health.

Details on this clone: The sample contains more than one DNA sequence encoding this CDR3. The chain is built from TRBV4-3 and TRBJ2-7; D possibly corresponds to TRBD1 (5 bases). The CDR3 spans 14 residues. Germline loops: CDR1 LGHNA, CDR2 YSLEER. Trimming removed 4 bases at V and 0 bases at J, with 10 bases between. CDR3 residues: CASSPGTGSYEQYF. The CDR3 region has the DNA TGCGCCAGCAGCCCCGGCACAGGCTCCTACGAGCAGTACTTC.

The chain is built from TRBV19 and TRBJ1-5, with 7 bases aligning to TRBD1. This CDR3 is built from 15 residues. Losses at the gene ends were 6 bases for V and 3 bases for J; bases not matched to a gene: 8. Germline CDR1 is LNHDA and CDR2 is SQIVND (reference sequence). Here the CDR3 reads CASRTRGQINQPQHF. The CDR3 DNA sequence: TGTGCCAGTAGGACGAGGGGACAGATCAATCAGCCCCAGCATTTT.

The rearrangement uses TRBV9 and TRBJ1-2; TRBD1 agrees at 11 bases. Germline V gives CDR1 SGDLS, CDR2 YYNGEE. Unmatched junction bases numbered 8, after V lost 3 bases and J lost 1 base. The CDR3 covers 17 residues. CDR3 sequence: CASSGRDRGTLNYGYTF. The CDR3 DNA sequence: TGTGCCAGCAGCGGCCGGGACAGGGGGACCCTTAACTATGGCTACACCTTC.

This chain joins TRBV6-1 and TRBJ2-7; 10 bases are a match to TRBD1. Trimming at V came to 4 bases and at J to 1 base, leaving 7 bases not matched to a gene. CDR1 is MNHNS and CDR2 is SASEGT in the germline V gene. The CDR3 sequence is 16 residues long. CDR3 nucleotide sequence: TGTGCCAGCAGTGCCGCGCCGGGACAGGGGTCCTACGAGCAGTACTTC. This translates into CASSAAPGQGSYEQYF.

The chain employs TRBV13 and TRBJ2-5; perhaps TRBD1 as D (6 bases). CDR3 length: 13 residues. Germline V CDR1 and CDR2: PRHDT, FYEKMQ (reference sequence). Trimming took off 6 bases at V and 2 bases at J, with 10 bases between the two ends. CDR3 region: CASSSGEQETQYF. CDR3 nucleotide sequence: TGTGCCAGCAGTTCAGGGGAACAAGAGACCCAGTACTTC.

The V and J genes are TRBV6-1 and TRBJ2-7, with D perhaps matching TRBD1 (6 bases). V was cut by 8 bases and J by 5 bases, with 22 bases left in between. The CDR3 is 15 residues long. Germline loops: CDR1 MNHNS, CDR2 SASEGT. Here the CDR3 DNA reads TGTGCCAGCCAGTTTTTACAGGGAAGAAAGGACGAGCAGTACTTC. Its translation is CASQFLQGRKDEQYF.

The chain uses TRBV4-3 and TRBJ2-1; 9 nucleotides align to TRBD1. The CDR3 has 19 amino acids. After removal of 0 bases from V and 0 bases from J, the junction contained 9 bases not matched to a gene. CDR1 LGHNA and CDR2 YSLEER come from the germline V gene. The CDR3 DNA follows: TGCGCCAGCAGCCAAGACCGACAGGGGGTACAGAGCTCCTACAATGAGCAGTTCTTC. This codes for CASSQDRQGVQSSYNEQFF.

Here the CDR3 DNA reads TGTGCCAGCAGCCCCGGGACCTCAGACTACGAGCAGTACTTC. Residues: CASSPGTSDYEQYF. The chain joins TRBV11-2 to TRBJ2-7; TRBD1 or TRBD2 may be the D gene (5 bases each). CDR3 size: 14 residues. Germline CDR1 is SGHAT and CDR2 is FQNNGV. Trimming took 5 bases from V and 3 from J, leaving 14 bases between them.

V usage is TRBV13 and J usage is TRBJ1-1; D gene uncertain. CDR3 length: 13 amino acids. V dropped 5 bases and J dropped 3 bases, with 10 bases sitting between them. Germline loops: CDR1 PRHDT, CDR2 FYEKMQ (reference sequence). The CDR3 bases are TGTGCCAGCAGCGCCGGGATACACACTGAAGCTTTCTTT. Translating it yields CASSAGIHTEAFF. The variable domain in full, completed from reference TRBV13 and TRBJ1-1, reads AAGVIQSPRHLIKEKRETATLKCYPIPRHDTVYWYQQGPGQDPQFLISFYEKMQSDKGSIPDRFSAQQFSDYHSELNMSSLELGDSALYFCASSAGIHTEAFFGQGTRLTVV.

The table lists this clone with a count of one. The chain has TRBV9 and TRBJ2-1; D gene uncertain. Germline values: CDR1 SGDLS, CDR2 YYNGEE. V lost 3 bases and J lost 7, with 14 bases in between. The CDR3 loop spans 14 amino acids. The CDR3 coding sequence is TGTGCCAGCAGCGCACCCCTCTTGGAAAATGAGCAGTTCTTC. Translated: CASSAPLLENEQFF.

The rearrangement joins TRBV6-5 to TRBJ2-2, with D unclear. This CDR3 has 15 residues. Looked up from germline, CDR1 is MNHEY and CDR2 is SVGAGI. The V end was cut by 6 bases, the J end by 10 bases, with 21 bases between. CDR3 DNA: TGTGCCAGCAGGCCCTACGTGGCTTCACCAACGGAGCTGTTTTTT. Its translation is CASRPYVASPTELFF.

V is TRBV14 and J is TRBJ2-1; 7 bases fit TRBD2. CDR1 is SGHDN and CDR2 is FVKESK in the germline V gene. The CDR3 runs to 13 residues. Trimming removed 0 bases from V and 9 bases from J; junction bases left unmatched: 2. The CDR3 spells CASSQEVAGEQFF. The CDR3, as DNA: TGTGCCAGCAGCCAAGAGGTAGCGGGTGAGCAGTTCTTC. Using reference TRBV14 and TRBJ2-1 for the parts outside the CDR3, the full variable domain is EAGVTQFPSHSVIEKGQTVTLRCDPISGHDNLYWYRRVMGKEIKFLLHFVKESKQDESGMPNNRFLAERTGGTYSTLKVQPAELEDSGVYFCASSQEVAGEQFFGPGTRLTVL.

This chain links TRBV27 with TRBJ1-2; D perhaps matches TRBD1 (5 bases). This CDR3 is 13 amino acids long. The germline V and J ends were trimmed by 5 bases and 1 base, with 8 bases remaining between them. Germline V gives CDR1 MNHEY, CDR2 SMNVEV (reference sequence). The CDR3 loop reads CASSVTVNYGYTF. CDR3 in DNA: TGTGCCAGCAGTGTGACAGTTAACTATGGCTACACCTTC.

V gene TRBV27 combines with J gene TRBJ1-2; 8 bases are a match to TRBD1. This CDR3 region has 15 residues. Trimming at V came to 6 bases and at J to 0 bases, leaving 6 bases not matched to a gene. Germline V gene data show CDR1 as MNHEY and CDR2 as SMNVEV (reference sequence). CDR3 sequence reads: CASRDRDNANYGYTF. DNA of the CDR3: TGTGCCAGCAGGGACAGGGATAACGCTAACTATGGCTACACCTTC.

V usage is TRBV18 and J usage is TRBJ2-7; TRBD1 is a possible D gene (6 bases). Germline V gene data show CDR1 as KGHSH and CDR2 as LQKENI. The V end lost 3 bases, the J end lost 1 base, and 13 bases lay between the germline ends. The CDR3 sequence is 15 residues long. CDR3: CASSPKGTNSYEQYF. CDR3 coding DNA: TGTGCCAGCTCACCTAAGGGGACAAATTCCTACGAGCAGTACTTC. Based on the CDR3 plus reference TRBV18 and TRBJ2-7, the full variable domain is NAGVMQNPRHLVRRRGQEARLRCSPMKGHSHVYWYRQLPEEGLKFMVYLQKENIIDESGMPKERFSAEFPKEGPSILRIQQVVRGDSAAYFCASSPKGTNSYEQYFGPGTRLTVT.